This T cell receptor (beta chain) was sequenced in a study of cytomegalovirus exposure and HLA in healthy donors. Regarding the study as a whole: Productive status was seen about 90% or about 30% of the time for most TCR beta V segments in an earlier analysis. Evidence from a later analysis indicated that most CMV-associated TCR beta chains looked HLA-restricted. In a later analysis, at a false discovery rate of 0.05, fewer than 20,000 TCR beta sequences were associated with HLA alleles.

PCR used 60 Vbeta primers and 13 Jbeta primers. The repertoire was sequenced with immunoSEQ multiplex PCR; TCRdb's copy has only in-frame clones and lacks some. The sample contains a few hundred thousand clones, roughly four fifths of which appear only once. CDR3 length equals 14 residues. V was trimmed by 3 bases and J by 6 bases, leaving 11 bases between them. The germline V gene has CDR1 LNHDA and CDR2 SQIVND (reference sequence). On this clone: Its antigen remains unknown.

Those who donated were healthy bone marrow donors. The J gene is TRBJ2-2, the V gene TRBV19; D remains ambiguous. The sequence derives from a woman in her thirties or forties in good health and CMV-seronegative. Sequenced sample: PBMCs. The CDR3 sequence: CASSITRIAGELFF. CDR3 nucleotide sequence: TGTGCCAGTAGTATTACCAGGATCGCCGGGGAGCTGTTTTTT.